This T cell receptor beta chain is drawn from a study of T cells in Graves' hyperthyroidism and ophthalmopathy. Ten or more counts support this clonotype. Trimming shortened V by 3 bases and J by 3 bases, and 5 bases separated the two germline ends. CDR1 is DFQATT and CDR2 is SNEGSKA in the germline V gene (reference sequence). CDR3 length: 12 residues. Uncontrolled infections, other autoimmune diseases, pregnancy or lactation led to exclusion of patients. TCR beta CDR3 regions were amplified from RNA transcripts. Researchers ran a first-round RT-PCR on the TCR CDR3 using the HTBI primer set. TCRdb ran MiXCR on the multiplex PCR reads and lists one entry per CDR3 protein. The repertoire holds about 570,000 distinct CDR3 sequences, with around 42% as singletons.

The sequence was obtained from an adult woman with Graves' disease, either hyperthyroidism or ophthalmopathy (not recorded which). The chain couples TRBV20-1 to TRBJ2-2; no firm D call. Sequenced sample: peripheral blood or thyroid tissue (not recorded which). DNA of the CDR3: TGCAGTGCTAGCCCTTACACCGGGGAGCTGTTTTTT. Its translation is CSASPYTGELFF.